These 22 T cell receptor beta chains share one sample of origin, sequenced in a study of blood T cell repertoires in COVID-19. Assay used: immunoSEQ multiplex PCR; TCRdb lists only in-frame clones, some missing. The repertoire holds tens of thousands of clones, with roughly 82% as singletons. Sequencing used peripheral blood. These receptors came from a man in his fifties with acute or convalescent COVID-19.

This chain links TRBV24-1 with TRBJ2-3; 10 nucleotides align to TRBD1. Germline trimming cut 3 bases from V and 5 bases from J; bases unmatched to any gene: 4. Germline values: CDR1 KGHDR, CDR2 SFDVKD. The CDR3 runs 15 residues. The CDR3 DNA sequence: TGTGCCACCAGTGATCCCGGGACAGGGGAAGATACGCAGTATTTT. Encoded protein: CATSDPGTGEDTQYF.

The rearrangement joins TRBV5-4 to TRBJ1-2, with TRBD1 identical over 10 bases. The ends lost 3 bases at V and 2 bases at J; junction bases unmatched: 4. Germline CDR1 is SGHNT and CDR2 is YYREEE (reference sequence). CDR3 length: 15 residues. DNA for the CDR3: TGTGCCAGCAGCTCGTCGACAGGGGGCAACTATGGCTACACCTTC. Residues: CASSSSTGGNYGYTF.

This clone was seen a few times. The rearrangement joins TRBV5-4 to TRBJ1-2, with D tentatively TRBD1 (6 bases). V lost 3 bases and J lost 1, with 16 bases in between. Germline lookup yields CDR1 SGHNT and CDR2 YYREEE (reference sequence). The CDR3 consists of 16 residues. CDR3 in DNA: TGTGCCAGCAGCTCCGGTGGGACATCCCTTAACTATGGCTACACCTTC. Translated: CASSSGGTSLNYGYTF.

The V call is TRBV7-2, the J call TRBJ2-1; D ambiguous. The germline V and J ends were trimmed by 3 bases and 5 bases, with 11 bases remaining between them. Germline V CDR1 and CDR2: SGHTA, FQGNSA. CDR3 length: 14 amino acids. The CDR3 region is CASSFTEVHNEQFF. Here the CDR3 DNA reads TGTGCCAGCAGCTTTACTGAGGTCCACAATGAGCAGTTCTTC.

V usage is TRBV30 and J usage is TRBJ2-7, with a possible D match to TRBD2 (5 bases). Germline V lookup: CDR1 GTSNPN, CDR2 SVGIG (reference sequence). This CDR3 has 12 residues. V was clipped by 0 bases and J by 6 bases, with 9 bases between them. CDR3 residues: CAWSVARGEQYF. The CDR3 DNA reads TGTGCCTGGAGTGTAGCCCGGGGCGAGCAGTACTTC.

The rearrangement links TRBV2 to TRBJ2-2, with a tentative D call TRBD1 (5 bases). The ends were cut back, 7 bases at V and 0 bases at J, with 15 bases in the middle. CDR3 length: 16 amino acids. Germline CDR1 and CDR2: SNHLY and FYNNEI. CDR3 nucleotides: TGTGCCAGCACCGAAGGGGCGGTAACGAACACCGGGGAGCTGTTTTTT. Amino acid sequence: CASTEGAVTNTGELFF.

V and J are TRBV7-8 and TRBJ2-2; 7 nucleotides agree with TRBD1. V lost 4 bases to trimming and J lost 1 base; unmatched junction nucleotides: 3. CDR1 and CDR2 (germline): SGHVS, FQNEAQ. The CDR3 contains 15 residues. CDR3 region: CASSSGTVNTGELFF. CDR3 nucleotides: TGTGCCAGCAGCTCCGGGACAGTGAACACCGGGGAGCTGTTTTTT.

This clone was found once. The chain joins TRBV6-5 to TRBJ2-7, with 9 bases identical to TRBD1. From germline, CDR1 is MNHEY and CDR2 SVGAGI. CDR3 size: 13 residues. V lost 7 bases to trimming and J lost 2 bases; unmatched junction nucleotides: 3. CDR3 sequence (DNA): TGTGCCAGCACCGGGACAGGGACCTACGAGCAGTACTTC. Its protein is CASTGTGTYEQYF.

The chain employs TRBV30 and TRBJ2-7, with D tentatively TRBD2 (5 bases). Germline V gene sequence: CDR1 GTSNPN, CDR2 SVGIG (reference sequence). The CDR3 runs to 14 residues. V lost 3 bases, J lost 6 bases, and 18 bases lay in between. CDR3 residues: CAWSFAGRFSEQYF. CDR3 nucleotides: TGTGCCTGGAGCTTCGCGGGCAGGTTTAGCGAGCAGTACTTC.

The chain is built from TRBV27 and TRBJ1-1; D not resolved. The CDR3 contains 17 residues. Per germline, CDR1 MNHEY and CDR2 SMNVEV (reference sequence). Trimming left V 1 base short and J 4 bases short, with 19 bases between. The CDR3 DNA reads TGTGCCAGCAGTTTATACCCCCTCGGAGAGGGAACCACTGAAGCTTTCTTT. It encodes CASSLYPLGEGTTEAFF.

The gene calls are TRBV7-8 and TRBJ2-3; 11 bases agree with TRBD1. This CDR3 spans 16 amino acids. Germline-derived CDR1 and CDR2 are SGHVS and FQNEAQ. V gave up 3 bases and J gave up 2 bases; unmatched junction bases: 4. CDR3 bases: TGTGCCAGCAGCTTCGGGACAGGGGGACTCACAGATACGCAGTATTTT. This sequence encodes CASSFGTGGLTDTQYF.

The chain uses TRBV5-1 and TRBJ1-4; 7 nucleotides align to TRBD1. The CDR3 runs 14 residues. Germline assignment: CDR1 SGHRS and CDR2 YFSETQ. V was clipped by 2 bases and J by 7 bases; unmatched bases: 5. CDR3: CASSFEGAGEKLFF. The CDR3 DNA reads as TGCGCCAGCAGCTTTGAGGGGGCGGGTGAAAAACTGTTTTTT. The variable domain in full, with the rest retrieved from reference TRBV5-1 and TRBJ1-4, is KAGVTQTPRYLIKTRGQQVTLSCSPISGHRSVSWYQQTPGQGLQFLFEYFSETQRNKGNFPGRFSGRQFSNSRSEMNVSTLELGDSALYLCASSFEGAGEKLFFGSGTQLSVL.

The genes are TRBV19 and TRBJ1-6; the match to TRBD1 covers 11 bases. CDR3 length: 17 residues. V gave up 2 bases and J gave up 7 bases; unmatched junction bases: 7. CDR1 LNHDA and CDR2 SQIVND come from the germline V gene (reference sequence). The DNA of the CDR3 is TGTGCCAGTAGTATAACCGCGGGACAGGGGGTCAATTCACCCCTCCACTTT. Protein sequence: CASSITAGQGVNSPLHF. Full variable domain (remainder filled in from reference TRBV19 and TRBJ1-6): DGGITQSPKYLFRKEGQNVTLSCEQNLNHDAMYWYRQDPGQGLRLIYYSQIVNDFQKGDIAEGYSVSREKKESFPLTVTSAQKNPTAFYLCASSITAGQGVNSPLHFGNGTRLTVT.

DNA for the CDR3: TGTGCCAGCACCCATGGAAGGGGCATGTTTAATTCACCCCTCCACTTT. Encoded protein: CASTHGRGMFNSPLHF. The chain links TRBV27 to TRBJ1-6, with D tentatively TRBD1 (5 bases). The CDR3 is 16 residues long. Germline V gives CDR1 MNHEY, CDR2 SMNVEV (reference sequence). V lost 7 bases and J lost 6, with 19 bases in between.

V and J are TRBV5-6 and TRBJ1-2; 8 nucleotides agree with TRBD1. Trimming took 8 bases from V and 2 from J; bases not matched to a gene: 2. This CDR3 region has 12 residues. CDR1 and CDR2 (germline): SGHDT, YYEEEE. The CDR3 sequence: CASQGANYGYTF. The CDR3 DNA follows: TGTGCCAGTCAGGGGGCGAACTATGGCTACACCTTC.

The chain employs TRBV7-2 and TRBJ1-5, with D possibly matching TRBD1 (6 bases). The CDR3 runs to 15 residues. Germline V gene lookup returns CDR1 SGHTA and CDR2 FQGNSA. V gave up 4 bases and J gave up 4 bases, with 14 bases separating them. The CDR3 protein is CASSYSGTPNQPQHF. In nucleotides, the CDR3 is TGTGCCAGCAGCTACTCCGGGACACCGAATCAGCCCCAGCATTTT.

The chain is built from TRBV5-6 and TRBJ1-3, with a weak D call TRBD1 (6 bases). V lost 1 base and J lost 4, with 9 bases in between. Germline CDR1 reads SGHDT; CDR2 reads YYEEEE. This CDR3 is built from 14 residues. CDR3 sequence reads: CASSLQGPGNTIYF. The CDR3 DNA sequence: TGTGCCAGCAGCTTGCAGGGGCCGGGAAACACCATATATTTT. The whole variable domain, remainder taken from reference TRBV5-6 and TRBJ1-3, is DAGVTQSPTHLIKTRGQQVTLRCSPKSGHDTVSWYQQALGQGPQFIFQYYEEEERQRGNFPDRFSGHQFPNYSSELNVNALLLGDSALYLCASSLQGPGNTIYFGEGSWLTVV.

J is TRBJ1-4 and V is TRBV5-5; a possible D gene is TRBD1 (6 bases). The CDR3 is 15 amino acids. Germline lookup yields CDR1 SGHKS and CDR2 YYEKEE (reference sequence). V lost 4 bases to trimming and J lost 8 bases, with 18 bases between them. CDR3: CASSLRPGAAEKLFF. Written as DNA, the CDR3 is TGTGCCAGCAGCCTGCGTCCAGGGGCCGCAGAAAAACTGTTTTTT.

This chain's CDR3 is CASRGGSTEKGEKLFF. In DNA form, the CDR3 reads TGTGCCAGCCGCGGGGGAAGCACTGAAAAAGGGGAAAAACTGTTTTTT. V is TRBV2 and J is TRBJ1-4, with D tentatively TRBD1 (5 bases). CDR1 and CDR2 from the germline V gene are SNHLY and FYNNEI. This CDR3 is built from 16 residues. Trimming shortened V by 8 bases and J by 8 bases, and 24 bases separated the two germline ends.

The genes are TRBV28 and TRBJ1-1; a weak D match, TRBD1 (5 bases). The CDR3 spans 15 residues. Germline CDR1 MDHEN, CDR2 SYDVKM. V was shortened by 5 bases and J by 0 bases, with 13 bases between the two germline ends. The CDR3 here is CASSPLQGLNTEAFF. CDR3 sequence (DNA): TGTGCCAGCAGTCCGCTGCAGGGATTGAACACTGAAGCTTTCTTT.

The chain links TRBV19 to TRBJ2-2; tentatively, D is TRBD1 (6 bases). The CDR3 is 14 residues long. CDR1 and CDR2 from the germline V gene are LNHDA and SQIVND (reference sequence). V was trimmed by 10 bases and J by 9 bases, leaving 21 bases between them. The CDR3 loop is CATWDTANTRELFF. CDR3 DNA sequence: TGTGCCACCTGGGACACGGCCAATACCCGGGAGCTGTTTTTT.

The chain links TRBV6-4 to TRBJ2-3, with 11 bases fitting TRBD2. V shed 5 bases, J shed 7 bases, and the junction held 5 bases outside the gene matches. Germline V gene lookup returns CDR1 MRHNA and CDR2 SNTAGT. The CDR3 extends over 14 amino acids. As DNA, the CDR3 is TGTGCCAGCAGTAGACTAGCGGGGTCCAATACGCAGTATTTT. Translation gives CASSRLAGSNTQYF.